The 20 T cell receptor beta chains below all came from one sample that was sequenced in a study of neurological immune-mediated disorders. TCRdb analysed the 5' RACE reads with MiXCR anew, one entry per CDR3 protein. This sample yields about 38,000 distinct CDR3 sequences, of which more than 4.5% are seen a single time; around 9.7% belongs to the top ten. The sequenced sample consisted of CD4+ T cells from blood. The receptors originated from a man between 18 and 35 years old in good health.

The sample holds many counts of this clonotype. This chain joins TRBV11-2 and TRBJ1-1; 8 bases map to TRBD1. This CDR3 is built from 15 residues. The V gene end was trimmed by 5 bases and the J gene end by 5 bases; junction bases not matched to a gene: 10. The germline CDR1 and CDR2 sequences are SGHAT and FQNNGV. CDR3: CASSALQGAGTEAFF. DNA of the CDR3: TGTGCCAGCAGCGCGCTCCAGGGGGCTGGAACTGAAGCTTTCTTT.

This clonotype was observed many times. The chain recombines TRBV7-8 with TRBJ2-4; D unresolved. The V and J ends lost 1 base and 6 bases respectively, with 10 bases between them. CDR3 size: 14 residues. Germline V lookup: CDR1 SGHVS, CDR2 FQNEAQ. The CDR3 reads CASSLVPRINIQYF. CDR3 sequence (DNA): TGTGCCAGCAGCTTAGTACCGCGTATAAACATTCAGTACTTC.

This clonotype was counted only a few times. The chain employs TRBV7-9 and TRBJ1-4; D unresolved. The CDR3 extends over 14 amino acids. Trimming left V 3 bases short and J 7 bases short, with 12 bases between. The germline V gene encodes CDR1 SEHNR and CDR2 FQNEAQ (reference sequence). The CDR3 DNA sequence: TGTGCCAGCAGCTTTGGAAATTTGAGTGAAAAACTGTTTTTT. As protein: CASSFGNLSEKLFF.

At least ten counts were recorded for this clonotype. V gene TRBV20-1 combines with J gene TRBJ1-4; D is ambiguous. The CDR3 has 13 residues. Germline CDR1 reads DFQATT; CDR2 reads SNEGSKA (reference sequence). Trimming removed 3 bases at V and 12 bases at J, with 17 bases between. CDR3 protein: CSASTPEQLELFF. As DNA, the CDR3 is TGCAGTGCTAGTACTCCTGAACAATTAGAACTGTTTTTT.

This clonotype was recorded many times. In nucleotides, the CDR3 is TGTGCCAGCAGTTTAAAGGACTCATCCTACGAGCAGTACTTC. Amino acids: CASSLKDSSYEQYF. This chain uses TRBV27 with TRBJ2-7, with TRBD2 as a possible D gene (5 bases). The CDR3 contains 14 residues. Trimming removed 2 bases at V and 1 base at J, with 9 bases between. Germline V gene lookup returns CDR1 MNHEY and CDR2 SMNVEV (reference sequence).

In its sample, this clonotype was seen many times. The CDR3 reads CASSLGLAGANVLTF. In DNA, the CDR3 is TGTGCCAGCAGCTTAGGTTTGGCTGGGGCCAACGTCCTGACTTTC. This chain joins TRBV7-9 and TRBJ2-6; D gene uncertain. Trimming stripped 1 base from V and 2 bases from J, with 6 bases between. CDR3 length: 15 residues. CDR1 and CDR2 from the germline V gene are SEHNR and FQNEAQ (reference sequence).

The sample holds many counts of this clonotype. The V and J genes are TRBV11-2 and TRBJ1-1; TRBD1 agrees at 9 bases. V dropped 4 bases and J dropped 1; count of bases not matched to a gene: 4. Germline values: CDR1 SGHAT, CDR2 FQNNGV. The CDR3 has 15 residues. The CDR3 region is CASSSRQGGNTEAFF. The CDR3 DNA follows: TGTGCCAGCAGCTCCAGACAGGGGGGGAACACTGAAGCTTTCTTT.

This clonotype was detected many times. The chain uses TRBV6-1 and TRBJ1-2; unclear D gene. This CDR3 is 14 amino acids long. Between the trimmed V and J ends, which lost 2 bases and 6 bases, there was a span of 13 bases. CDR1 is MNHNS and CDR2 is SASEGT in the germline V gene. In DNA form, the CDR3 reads TGTGCCAGCAGTGAACACGGTCCCCAGGATGGCTACACCTTC. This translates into CASSEHGPQDGYTF.

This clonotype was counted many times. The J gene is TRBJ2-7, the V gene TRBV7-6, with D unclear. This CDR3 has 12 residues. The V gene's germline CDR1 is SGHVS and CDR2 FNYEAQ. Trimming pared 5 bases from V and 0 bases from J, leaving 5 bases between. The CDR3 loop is CASSLYSYEQYF. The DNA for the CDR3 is TGTGCCAGCAGCCTATACTCCTACGAGCAGTACTTC.

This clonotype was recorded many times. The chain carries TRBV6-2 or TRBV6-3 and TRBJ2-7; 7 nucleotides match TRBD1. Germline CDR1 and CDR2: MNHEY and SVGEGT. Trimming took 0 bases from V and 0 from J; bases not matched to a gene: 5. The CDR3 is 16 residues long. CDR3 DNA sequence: TGTGCCAGCAGTTACTCAATCAGGGGGTTCTCCTACGAGCAGTACTTC. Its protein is CASSYSIRGFSYEQYF.

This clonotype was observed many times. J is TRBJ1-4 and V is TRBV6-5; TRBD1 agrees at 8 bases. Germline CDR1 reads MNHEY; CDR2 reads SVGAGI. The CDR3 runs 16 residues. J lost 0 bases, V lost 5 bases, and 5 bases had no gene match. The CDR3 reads CASSAGQGTTNEKLFF. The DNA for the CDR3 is TGTGCCAGCAGTGCAGGACAGGGAACAACTAATGAAAAACTGTTTTTT.

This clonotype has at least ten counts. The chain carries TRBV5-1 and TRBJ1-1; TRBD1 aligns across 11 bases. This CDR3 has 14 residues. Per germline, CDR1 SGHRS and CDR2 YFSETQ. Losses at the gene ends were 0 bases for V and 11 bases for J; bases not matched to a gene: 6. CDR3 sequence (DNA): TGCGCCAGCAGCTTGGGGCAGGACAGGGGGCAGGCTTTCTTT. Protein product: CASSLGQDRGQAFF.

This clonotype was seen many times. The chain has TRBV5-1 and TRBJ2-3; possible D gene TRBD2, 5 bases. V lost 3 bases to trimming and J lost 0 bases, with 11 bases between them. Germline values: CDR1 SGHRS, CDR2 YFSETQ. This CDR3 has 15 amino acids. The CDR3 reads CASSSRTRSTDTQYF. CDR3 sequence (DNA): TGCGCCAGCAGCTCCCGGACTCGAAGCACAGATACGCAGTATTTT.

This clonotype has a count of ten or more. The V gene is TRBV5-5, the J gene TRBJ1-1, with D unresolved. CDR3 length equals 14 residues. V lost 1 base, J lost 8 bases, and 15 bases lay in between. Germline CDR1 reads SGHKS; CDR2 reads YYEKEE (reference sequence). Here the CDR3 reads CASSLWDVREEAFF. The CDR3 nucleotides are TGTGCCAGCAGCTTGTGGGATGTGCGAGAAGAAGCTTTCTTT. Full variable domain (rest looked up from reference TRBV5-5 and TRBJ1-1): DAGVTQSPTHLIKTRGQQVTLRCSPISGHKSVSWYQQVLGQGPQFIFQYYEKEERGRGNFPDRFSARQFPNYSSELNVNALLLGDSALYLCASSLWDVREEAFFGQGTRLTVV.

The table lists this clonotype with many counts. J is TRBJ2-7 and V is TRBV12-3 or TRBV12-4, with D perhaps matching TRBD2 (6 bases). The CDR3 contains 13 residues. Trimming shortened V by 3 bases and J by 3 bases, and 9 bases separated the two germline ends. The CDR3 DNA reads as TGTGCCAGCAGTTTCCAGGGAGGCTACGAGCAGTACTTC. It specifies CASSFQGGYEQYF.

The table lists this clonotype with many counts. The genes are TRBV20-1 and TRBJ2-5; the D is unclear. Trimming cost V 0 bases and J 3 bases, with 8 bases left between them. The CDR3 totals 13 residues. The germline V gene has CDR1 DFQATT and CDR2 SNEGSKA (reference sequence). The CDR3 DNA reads TGCAGTGCTAGAGAAGGAGTGGAAGAGACCCAGTACTTC. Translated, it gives CSAREGVEETQYF.

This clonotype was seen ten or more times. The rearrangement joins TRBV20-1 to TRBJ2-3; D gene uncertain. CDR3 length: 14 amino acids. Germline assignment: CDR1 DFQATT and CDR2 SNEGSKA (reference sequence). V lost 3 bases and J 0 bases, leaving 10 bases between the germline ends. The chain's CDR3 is CSARPRVSTDTQYF. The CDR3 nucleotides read TGCAGTGCTAGGCCCCGGGTTAGCACAGATACGCAGTATTTT.

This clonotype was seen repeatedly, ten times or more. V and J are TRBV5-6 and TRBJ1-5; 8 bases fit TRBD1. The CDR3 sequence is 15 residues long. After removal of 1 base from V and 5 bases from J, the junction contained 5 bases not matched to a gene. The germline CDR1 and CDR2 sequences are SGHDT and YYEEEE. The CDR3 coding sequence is TGTGCCAGCAGCTTGACCGGACAGGGCCATCAGCCCCAGCATTTT. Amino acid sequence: CASSLTGQGHQPQHF. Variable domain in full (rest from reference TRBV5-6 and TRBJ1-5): DAGVTQSPTHLIKTRGQQVTLRCSPKSGHDTVSWYQQALGQGPQFIFQYYEEEERQRGNFPDRFSGHQFPNYSSELNVNALLLGDSALYLCASSLTGQGHQPQHFGDGTRLSIL.

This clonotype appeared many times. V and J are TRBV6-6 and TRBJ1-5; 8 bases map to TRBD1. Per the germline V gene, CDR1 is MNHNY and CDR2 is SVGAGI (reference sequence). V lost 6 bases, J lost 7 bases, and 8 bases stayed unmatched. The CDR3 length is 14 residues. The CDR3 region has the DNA TGTGCCAGCAGGGCGGACAGGGTAAAACAGCCCCAGCATTTT. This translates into CASRADRVKQPQHF.

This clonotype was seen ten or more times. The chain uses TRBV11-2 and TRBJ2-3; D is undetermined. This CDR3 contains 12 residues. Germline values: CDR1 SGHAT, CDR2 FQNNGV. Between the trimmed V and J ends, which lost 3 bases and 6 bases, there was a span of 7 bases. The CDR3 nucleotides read TGTGCCAGCAGCTTCCAAGGGGATACGCAGTATTTT. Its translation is CASSFQGDTQYF.